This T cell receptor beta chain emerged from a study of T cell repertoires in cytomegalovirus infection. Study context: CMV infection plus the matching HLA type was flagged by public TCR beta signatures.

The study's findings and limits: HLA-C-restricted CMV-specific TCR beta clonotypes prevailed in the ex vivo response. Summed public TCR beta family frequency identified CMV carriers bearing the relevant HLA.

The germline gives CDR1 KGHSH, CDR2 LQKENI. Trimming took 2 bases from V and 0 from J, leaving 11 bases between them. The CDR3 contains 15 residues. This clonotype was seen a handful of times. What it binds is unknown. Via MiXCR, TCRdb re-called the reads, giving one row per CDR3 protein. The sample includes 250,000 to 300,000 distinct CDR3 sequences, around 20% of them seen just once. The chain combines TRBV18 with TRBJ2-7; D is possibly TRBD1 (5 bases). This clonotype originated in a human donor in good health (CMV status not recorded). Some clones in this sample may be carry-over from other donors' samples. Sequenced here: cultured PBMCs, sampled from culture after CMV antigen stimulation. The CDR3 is CASSPTGSHSYEQYF. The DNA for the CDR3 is TGTGCCAGCTCACCAACAGGATCCCACTCCTACGAGCAGTACTTC. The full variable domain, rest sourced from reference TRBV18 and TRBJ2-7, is NAGVMQNPRHLVRRRGQEARLRCSPMKGHSHVYWYRQLPEEGLKFMVYLQKENIIDESGMPKERFSAEFPKEGPSILRIQQVVRGDSAAYFCASSPTGSHSYEQYFGPGTRLTVT.